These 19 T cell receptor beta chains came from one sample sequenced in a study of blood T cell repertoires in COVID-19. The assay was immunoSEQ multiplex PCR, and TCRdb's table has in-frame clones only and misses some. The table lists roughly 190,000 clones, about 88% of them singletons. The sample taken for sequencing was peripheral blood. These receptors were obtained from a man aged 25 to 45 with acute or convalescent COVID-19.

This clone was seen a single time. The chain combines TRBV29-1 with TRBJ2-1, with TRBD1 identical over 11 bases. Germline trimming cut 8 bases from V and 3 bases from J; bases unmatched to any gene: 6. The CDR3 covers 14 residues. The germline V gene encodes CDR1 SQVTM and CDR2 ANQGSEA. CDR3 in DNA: TGCAGCTCGACCGGGACAGGGGGCTACAATGAGCAGTTCTTC. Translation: CSSTGTGGYNEQFF.

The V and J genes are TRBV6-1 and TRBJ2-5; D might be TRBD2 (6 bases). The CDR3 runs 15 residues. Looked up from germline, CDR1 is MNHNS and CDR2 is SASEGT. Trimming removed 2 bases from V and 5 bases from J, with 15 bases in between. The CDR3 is CASSEPRAGWETQYF. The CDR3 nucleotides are TGTGCCAGCAGTGAACCTAGGGCGGGGTGGGAGACCCAGTACTTC.

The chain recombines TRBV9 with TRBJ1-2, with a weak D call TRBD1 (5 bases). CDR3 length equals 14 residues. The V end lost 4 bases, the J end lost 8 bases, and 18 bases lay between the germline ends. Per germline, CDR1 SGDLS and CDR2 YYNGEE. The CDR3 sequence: CASSPRGGSPGYTF. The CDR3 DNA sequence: TGTGCCAGCAGCCCACGGGGGGGGTCCCCGGGCTACACCTTC.

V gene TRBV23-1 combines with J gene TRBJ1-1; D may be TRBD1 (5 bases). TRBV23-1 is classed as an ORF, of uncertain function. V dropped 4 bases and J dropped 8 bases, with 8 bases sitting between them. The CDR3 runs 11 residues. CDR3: CASSRRGEAFF. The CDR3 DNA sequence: TGCGCCAGCAGTCGGAGGGGCGAAGCTTTCTTT.

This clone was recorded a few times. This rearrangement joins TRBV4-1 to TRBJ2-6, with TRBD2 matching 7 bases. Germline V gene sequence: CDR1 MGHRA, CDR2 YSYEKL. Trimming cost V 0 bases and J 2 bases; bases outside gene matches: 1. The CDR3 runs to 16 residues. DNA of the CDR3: TGCGCCAGCAGCCAAGAACTAGCGCCTGGGGCCAACGTCCTGACTTTC. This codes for CASSQELAPGANVLTF.

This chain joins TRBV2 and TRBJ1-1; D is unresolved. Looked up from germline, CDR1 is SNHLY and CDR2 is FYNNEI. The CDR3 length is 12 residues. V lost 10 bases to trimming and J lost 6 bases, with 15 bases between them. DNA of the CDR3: TGTGCCATTCAGACACTCCAGCCTGAAGCTTTCTTT. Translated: CAIQTLQPEAFF.

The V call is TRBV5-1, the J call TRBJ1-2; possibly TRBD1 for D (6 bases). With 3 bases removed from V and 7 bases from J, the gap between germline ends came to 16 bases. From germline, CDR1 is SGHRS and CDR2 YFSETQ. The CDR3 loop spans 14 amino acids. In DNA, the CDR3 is TGCGCCAGCAGCTCCTCAGGGGCCCGCAGTGGCTACACCTTC. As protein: CASSSSGARSGYTF.

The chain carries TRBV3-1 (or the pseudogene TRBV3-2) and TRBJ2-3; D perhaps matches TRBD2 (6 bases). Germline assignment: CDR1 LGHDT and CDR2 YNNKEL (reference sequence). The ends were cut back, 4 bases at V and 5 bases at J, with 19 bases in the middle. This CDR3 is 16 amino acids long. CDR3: CASSPPAGPEGDTQYF. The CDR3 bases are TGTGCCAGCAGCCCCCCTGCCGGACCGGAGGGAGATACGCAGTATTTT.

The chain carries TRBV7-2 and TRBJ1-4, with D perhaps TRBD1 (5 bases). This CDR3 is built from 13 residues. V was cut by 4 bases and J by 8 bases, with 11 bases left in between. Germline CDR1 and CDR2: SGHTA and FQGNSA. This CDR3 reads CASSSDSGEKLFF. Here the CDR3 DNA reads TGTGCCAGCAGCTCCGACAGTGGAGAAAAACTGTTTTTT.

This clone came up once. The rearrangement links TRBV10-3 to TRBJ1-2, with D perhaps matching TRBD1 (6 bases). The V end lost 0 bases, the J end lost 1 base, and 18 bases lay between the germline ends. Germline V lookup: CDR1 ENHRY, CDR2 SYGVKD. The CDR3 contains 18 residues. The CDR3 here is CAISESSRGPRVNYGYTF. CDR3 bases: TGTGCCATCAGTGAGTCGAGCAGGGGACCCAGGGTTAACTATGGCTACACCTTC.

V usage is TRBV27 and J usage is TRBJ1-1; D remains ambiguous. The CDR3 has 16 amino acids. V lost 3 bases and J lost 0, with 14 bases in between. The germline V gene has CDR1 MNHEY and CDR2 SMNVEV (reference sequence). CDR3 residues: CASSFAGRGLNTEAFF. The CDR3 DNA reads TGTGCCAGCAGTTTCGCTGGAAGAGGGCTGAACACTGAAGCTTTCTTT.

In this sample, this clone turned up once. CDR3 region: CAWSVRTSGSTDTQYF. In DNA, the CDR3 is TGTGCCTGGAGTGTACGGACTAGCGGGAGCACAGATACGCAGTATTTT. V usage is TRBV30 and J usage is TRBJ2-3; 11 nucleotides align to TRBD2. Germline V gene data show CDR1 as GTSNPN and CDR2 as SVGIG (reference sequence). J was trimmed by 0 bases and V by 0 bases; bases with no gene match: 2. The CDR3 is 16 residues long.

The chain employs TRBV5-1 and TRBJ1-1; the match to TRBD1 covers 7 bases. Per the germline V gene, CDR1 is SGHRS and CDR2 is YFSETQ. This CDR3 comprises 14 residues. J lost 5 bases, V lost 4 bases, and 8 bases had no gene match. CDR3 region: CASSGGQYFTEAFF. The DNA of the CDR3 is TGCGCCAGCAGCGGGGGACAGTACTTTACTGAAGCTTTCTTT.

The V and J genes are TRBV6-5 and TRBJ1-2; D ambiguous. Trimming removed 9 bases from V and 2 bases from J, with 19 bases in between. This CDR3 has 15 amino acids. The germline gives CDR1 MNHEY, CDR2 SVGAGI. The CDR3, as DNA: TGTGCCAGTCCATGGGAGGGATCCCTAAACTATGGCTACACCTTC. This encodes CASPWEGSLNYGYTF.

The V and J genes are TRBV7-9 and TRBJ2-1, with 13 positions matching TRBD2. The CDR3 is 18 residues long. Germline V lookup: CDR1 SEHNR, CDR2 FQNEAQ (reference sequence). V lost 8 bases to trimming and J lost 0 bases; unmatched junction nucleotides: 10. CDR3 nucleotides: TGTGCCAGCCACGCGACTAGCGGGAGGCAGGGCTCCTACAATGAGCAGTTCTTC. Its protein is CASHATSGRQGSYNEQFF.

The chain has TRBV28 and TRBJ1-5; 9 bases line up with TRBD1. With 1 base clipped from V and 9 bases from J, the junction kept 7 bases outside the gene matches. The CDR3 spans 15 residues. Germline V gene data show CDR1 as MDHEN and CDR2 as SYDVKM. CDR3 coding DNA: TGTGCCAGCAGTTTATCTCGACAGGGGGTGAGGCCCCAGCATTTT. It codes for CASSLSRQGVRPQHF.

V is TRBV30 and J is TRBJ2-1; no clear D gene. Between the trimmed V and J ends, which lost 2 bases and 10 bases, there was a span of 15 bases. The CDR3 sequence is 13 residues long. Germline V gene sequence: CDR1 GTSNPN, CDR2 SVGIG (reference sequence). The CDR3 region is CAWSSAPVAEQFF. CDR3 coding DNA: TGTGCCTGGAGTAGCGCTCCGGTAGCCGAGCAGTTCTTC.

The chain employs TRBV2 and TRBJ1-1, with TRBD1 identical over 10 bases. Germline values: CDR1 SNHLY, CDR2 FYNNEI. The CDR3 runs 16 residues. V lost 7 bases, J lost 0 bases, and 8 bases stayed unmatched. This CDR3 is CASTGQGGNLNTEAFF. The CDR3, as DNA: TGTGCCAGCACTGGACAGGGGGGTAATCTGAACACTGAAGCTTTCTTT.

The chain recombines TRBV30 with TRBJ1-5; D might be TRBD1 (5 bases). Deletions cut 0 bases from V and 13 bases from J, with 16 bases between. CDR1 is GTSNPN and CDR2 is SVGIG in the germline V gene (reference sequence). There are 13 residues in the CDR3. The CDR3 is CAWSVNFYQGQHF. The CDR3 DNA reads TGTGCCTGGAGTGTAAACTTTTACCAGGGTCAGCATTTT.